This T cell receptor beta chain was observed in a study of cytomegalovirus exposure and HLA in healthy donors. Findings and limits, study-wide: It emerged from a later analysis that several of the most significant clusters appeared to be linked to common viral pathogens. Some highly shared sequence variants likely arose as a pipeline artifact. In most subjects, TCR beta sequences reportedly gave accurate predictions of HLA-A and HLA-B alleles.

Vbeta (60) and Jbeta (13) primers were used in the PCR. As handled by the study authors: The authors later counted 65 million to 80 million unique TCR beta chains, 9.5 million to 13 million of them shared. Clones were read by immunoSEQ multiplex PCR, and TCRdb kept only the in-frame ones, dropping some. The V and J calls and the clone size are those of that table, but D and trimming were determined from the DNA. The sample shows about 180,000 clones, about 75% of them seen only once. Regarding this clone: Its antigen is currently unknown.

Sequenced: PBMCs. The receptor comes from a middle-aged man in good health and CMV-seropositive.

The chain's CDR3 is CASSRQADYEQYF. CDR3 nucleotides: TGTGCCAGCAGCAGACAGGCAGACTACGAGCAGTACTTC. The chain couples TRBV5-5 to TRBJ2-7; possibly TRBD1 for D (6 bases). V lost 4 bases to trimming and J lost 3 bases, with 11 bases between them. This CDR3 spans 13 amino acids. Looked up from germline, CDR1 is SGHKS and CDR2 is YYEKEE (reference sequence).